Reported below is one TCR beta chain. Its target is unknown. Tregs were sorted as CD4+CD25+CD127-/low cells. Broader study findings: The larger-cohort validation was restricted to a single TCR beta V-J rearrangement rather than whole repertoires. Tumor memory CD4+ T cell TCR gene usage clustered with blood and lymph node memory CD4+ cells and lymph node naive CD4+ cells.

The CDR3 sequence is 12 residues long. V lost 3 bases, J lost 11 bases, and 11 bases lay in between. TCRdb re-derived calls from the 5' RACE reads in MiXCR, one entry per CDR3 protein. This table has 12,000 or so distinct CDR3 sequences, 51% appearing once. The sequence was obtained from a female donor with breast cancer. This chain connects TRBV12-3 or TRBV12-4 to TRBJ1-3; D is possibly TRBD1 (5 bases). Sequencing input: tumor-infiltrating Tregs sorted from the breast tumor. The chain's CDR3 is CASSFLRGAIYF. In DNA form, the CDR3 reads TGTGCCAGCAGTTTTCTTCGAGGGGCCATATATTTT.